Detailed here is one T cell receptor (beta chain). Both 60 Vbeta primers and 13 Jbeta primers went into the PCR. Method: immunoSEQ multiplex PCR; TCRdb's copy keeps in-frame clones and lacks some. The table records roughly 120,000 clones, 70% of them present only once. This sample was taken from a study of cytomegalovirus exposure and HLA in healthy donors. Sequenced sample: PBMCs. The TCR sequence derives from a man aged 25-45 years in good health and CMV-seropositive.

The CDR3 loop is CSARDRGTF. The CDR3 DNA sequence: TGCAGTGCTAGAGATCGGGGGACCTTC. The chain links TRBV20-1 to TRBJ1-2; TRBD1 is a possible D gene (5 bases). Trimming took off 0 bases at V and 14 bases at J, with 7 bases between the two ends. Germline values: CDR1 DFQATT, CDR2 SNEGSKA (reference sequence). This CDR3 region has 9 residues.